The 32 T cell receptor beta chains in this list originate from one sample, sequenced in a study of cytomegalovirus exposure and HLA in healthy donors. Generated by immunoSEQ multiplex PCR, the TCRdb table keeps only in-frame clones and is missing some. Among 250,000 to 300,000 clones listed, 90% were seen once. Sequences were obtained from PBMCs. The receptor source for this set is a woman between 18 and 30 years old in good health and CMV-seronegative.

The chain combines TRBV10-3 with TRBJ1-5; maybe TRBD1 (5 bases). Germline-derived CDR1 and CDR2 are ENHRY and SYGVKD. V lost 4 bases and J 5 bases, leaving 9 bases between the germline ends. This CDR3 contains 13 residues. Written as DNA, the CDR3 is TGTGCCATCAGTGCAGGGCCCGATCAGCCCCAGCATTTT. It specifies CAISAGPDQPQHF.

V usage is TRBV7-9 and J usage is TRBJ2-4, with 11 nucleotides matching TRBD2. The CDR3 is 18 residues long. V trimming: 7 bases; J trimming: 0 bases; junction bases outside the gene matches: 11. CDR1 is SEHNR and CDR2 is FQNEAQ in the germline V gene (reference sequence). The CDR3 DNA reads TGTGCCAGCACCACGGGTAGCGGGGGGGCCGGAGCCAAAAACATTCAGTACTTC. Its protein product is CASTTGSGGAGAKNIQYF. Combining the CDR3 with reference TRBV7-9 and TRBJ2-4 gives the whole variable domain DTGVSQNPRHKITKRGQNVTFRCDPISEHNRLYWYRQTLGQGPEFLTYFQNEAQLEKSRLLSDRFSAERPKGSFSTLEIQRTEQGDSAMYLCASTTGSGGAGAKNIQYFGAGTRLSVL.

The chain links TRBV4-3 to TRBJ1-1, with 7 bases fitting TRBD1. The CDR3 extends over 15 amino acids. Germline assignment: CDR1 LGHNA and CDR2 YSLEER. V was clipped by 3 bases and J by 3 bases; unmatched bases: 7. For the CDR3, the DNA is TGCGCCAGCAGCCACCAGACAGGGAGTTACACTGAAGCTTTCTTT. It encodes CASSHQTGSYTEAFF.

This clone has only a few counts. The chain has TRBV2 and TRBJ1-1; D possibly corresponds to TRBD1 (5 bases). V was cut by 6 bases and J by 4 bases, with 18 bases left in between. Germline V lookup: CDR1 SNHLY, CDR2 FYNNEI. CDR3 length equals 15 residues. The CDR3 spells CASSPPSGRGTEAFF. The CDR3 region has the DNA TGTGCCAGCAGCCCACCCTCAGGGCGCGGCACTGAAGCTTTCTTT.

This sequence joins TRBV27 and TRBJ1-5; D may be TRBD1 (5 bases). Germline assignment: CDR1 MNHEY and CDR2 SMNVEV (reference sequence). This CDR3 spans 14 amino acids. V was shortened by 3 bases and J by 7 bases, with 13 bases between the two germline ends. CDR3 protein: CASSFGGSGQPQHF. The DNA for the CDR3 is TGTGCCAGCAGTTTCGGGGGGTCTGGGCAGCCCCAGCATTTT.

The rearrangement joins TRBV6-5 to TRBJ1-1, with TRBD1 as a possible D gene (6 bases). Germline V CDR1 and CDR2: MNHEY, SVGAGI. V was cut by 2 bases and J by 4 bases, with 11 bases left in between. The CDR3 is made up of 14 amino acids. The CDR3 loop reads CASSYQGWTTEAFF. The CDR3 DNA reads as TGTGCCAGCAGTTACCAGGGGTGGACCACTGAAGCTTTCTTT.

J is TRBJ2-7 and V is TRBV9; 8 positions agree with TRBD2. The junction had 9 bases not matched to a gene; V was cut back by 0 bases and J by 7 bases. CDR1 is SGDLS, CDR2 YYNGEE, per germline. The CDR3 has 15 residues. In DNA, the CDR3 is TGTGCCAGCAGCGTAGAGCAAGCGGGGGCGGGGGAGCAGTACTTC. This gives the protein CASSVEQAGAGEQYF.

The chain employs TRBV7-3 and TRBJ1-1, with a weak D call TRBD1 (5 bases). Germline CDR1 SGHTA, CDR2 FQGTGA. V lost 3 bases and J lost 1, with 6 bases in between. The CDR3 runs 13 residues. Here the CDR3 DNA reads TGTGCCAGCAGCTTTACAGGGAACACTGAAGCTTTCTTT. Amino acid sequence: CASSFTGNTEAFF.

This sequence joins TRBV10-1 and TRBJ2-3, with a possible D match to TRBD1 (6 bases). This CDR3 spans 13 amino acids. V lost 6 bases and J 2 bases, leaving 9 bases between the germline ends. Germline values: CDR1 WNHNN, CDR2 SYGVQD (reference sequence). CDR3 region: CASRQGVTDTQYF. The CDR3 coding sequence is TGCGCCAGCAGACAGGGTGTCACAGATACGCAGTATTTT.

CDR3 residues: CASSPGYRGTTDTQYF. DNA of the CDR3: TGCGCCAGCAGCCCCGGATACAGGGGGACCACAGATACGCAGTATTTT. This chain links TRBV5-1 with TRBJ2-3; TRBD1 matches 8 bases. V dropped 4 bases and J dropped 2; count of bases not matched to a gene: 9. Germline V gene data show CDR1 as SGHRS and CDR2 as YFSETQ. The CDR3 runs 16 residues.

As regards this clone: Other DNA variants within this sample encode the same CDR3. The V and J genes are TRBV30 and TRBJ1-3; tentatively, D is TRBD1 (6 bases). The germline CDR1 and CDR2 sequences are GTSNPN and SVGIG (reference sequence). The CDR3 loop spans 13 amino acids. The ends were cut back, 2 bases at V and 1 base at J, with 6 bases in the middle. The CDR3 sequence is CAWSTGSGNTIYF. The CDR3 nucleotides read TGTGCCTGGAGTACAGGGTCTGGAAACACCATATATTTT. Full variable domain (outside the CDR3, taken from reference TRBV30 and TRBJ1-3): SQTIHQWPATLVQPVGSPLSLECTVEGTSNPNLYWYRQAAGRGLQLLFYSVGIGQISSEVPQNLSASRPQDRQFILSSKKLLLSDSGFYLCAWSTGSGNTIYFGEGSWLTVV.

This chain links TRBV10-3 with TRBJ2-5; D gene uncertain. Germline values: CDR1 ENHRY, CDR2 SYGVKD. The CDR3 spans 12 residues. The V end lost 0 bases, the J end lost 5 bases, and 4 bases lay between the germline ends. CDR3 DNA: TGTGCCATCAGTGAGTCTCTGGAGACCCAGTACTTC. Translating gives CAISESLETQYF.

The chain has TRBV6-5 and TRBJ2-7; unclear D gene. Germline CDR1 reads MNHEY; CDR2 reads SVGAGI. The CDR3 is made up of 14 amino acids. Trimming took off 5 bases at V and 4 bases at J, with 15 bases between the two ends. CDR3 in amino acids: CASSQTPHRYEQYF. CDR3 bases: TGTGCCAGCAGTCAGACACCCCATAGGTACGAGCAGTACTTC.

This chain links TRBV27 with TRBJ1-2, with D maybe TRBD1 (5 bases). The CDR3 totals 14 residues. Germline CDR1 reads MNHEY; CDR2 reads SMNVEV (reference sequence). The V gene lost 3 bases and the J gene lost 4 bases, with 12 bases spanning the gap. The CDR3 bases are TGTGCCAGCAGTTTGTTTCAGGGTTTCTATGGCTACACCTTC. Protein product: CASSLFQGFYGYTF.

The chain joins TRBV5-1 to TRBJ2-5; 10 bases fit TRBD2. The CDR3 is 17 amino acids. J gave up 1 base and V 2 bases, and 8 bases lay outside the gene matches. The germline CDR1 and CDR2 sequences are SGHRS and YFSETQ. The CDR3 region has the DNA TGCGCCAGCAGCTTAGTAATAACTAGCGGGATCCAAGAGACCCAGTACTTC. It translates to CASSLVITSGIQETQYF.

The chain carries TRBV6-1 and TRBJ1-5; D is unclear. Germline CDR1 is MNHNS and CDR2 is SASEGT. Trimming cost V 9 bases and J 7 bases, with 10 bases left between them. The CDR3 covers 11 residues. The CDR3: CASRRGQPQHF. DNA for the CDR3: TGTGCCAGTCGACGCGGGCAGCCCCAGCATTTT.

This sequence joins TRBV10-3 and TRBJ1-2, with D perhaps TRBD1 (5 bases). Looked up from germline, CDR1 is ENHRY and CDR2 is SYGVKD. CDR3 length equals 15 residues. Deletions cut 2 bases from V and 0 bases from J, with 10 bases between. CDR3 in DNA: TGTGCCATCAGTGAGACCGGGGGACCTAACTATGGCTACACCTTC. Residues: CAISETGGPNYGYTF.

The V and J genes are TRBV6-1 and TRBJ1-4; 9 nucleotides line up with TRBD1. The CDR3 loop spans 16 amino acids. With 4 bases clipped from V and 8 bases from J, the junction kept 11 bases outside the gene matches. The germline CDR1 and CDR2 sequences are MNHNS and SASEGT. The CDR3 DNA is TGTGCCAGCAGTGGACAGGGGGATGCCACTAGGGAAAAACTGTTTTTT. Amino acids: CASSGQGDATREKLFF.

The V gene is TRBV5-4, the J gene TRBJ2-3, with a tentative D call TRBD2 (6 bases). The CDR3 covers 16 residues. Germline assignment: CDR1 SGHNT and CDR2 YYREEE (reference sequence). Trimming removed 6 bases from V and 0 bases from J, with 17 bases in between. CDR3 DNA sequence: TGTGCCAGCACCAAATCTAGCGCGCAGAGCACAGATACGCAGTATTTT. It encodes CASTKSSAQSTDTQYF.

This clone was found once. This rearrangement joins TRBV6-1 to TRBJ1-1; 8 bases are shared with TRBD1. Unmatched junction bases numbered 3, after V lost 5 bases and J lost 1 base. CDR3 size: 14 residues. Looked up from germline, CDR1 is MNHNS and CDR2 is SASEGT. CDR3 nucleotides: TGTGCCAGCAGTTTAGACAGGGGGAACACTGAAGCTTTCTTT. Translated, it gives CASSLDRGNTEAFF.

The chain joins TRBV2 to TRBJ2-4, with D perhaps matching TRBD2 (6 bases). This CDR3 has 16 residues. Germline V gene lookup returns CDR1 SNHLY and CDR2 FYNNEI. Trimming stripped 3 bases from V and 1 base from J, with 13 bases between. The chain's CDR3 is CASSDVSREAKNIQYF. DNA of the CDR3: TGTGCCAGCAGTGATGTGTCCCGGGAGGCCAAAAACATTCAGTACTTC.

The chain has TRBV2 and TRBJ2-2; 7 bases are a match to TRBD1. CDR3 length equals 14 residues. Trimming took 8 bases from V and 0 from J; bases not matched to a gene: 3. The V gene's germline CDR1 is SNHLY and CDR2 FYNNEI. The CDR3 DNA reads TGTGCCAGCTCGGGACAGTCGAACACCGGGGAGCTGTTTTTT. It codes for CASSGQSNTGELFF.

This rearrangement joins TRBV30 to TRBJ1-4; weak D call: TRBD1 (6 bases). The CDR3 has 12 residues. V was trimmed by 2 bases and J by 8 bases, leaving 9 bases between them. Germline CDR1 is GTSNPN and CDR2 is SVGIG (reference sequence). The CDR3 sequence is CAWSPQGEKLFF. CDR3 bases: TGTGCCTGGAGTCCACAGGGAGAAAAACTGTTTTTT.

The chain joins TRBV4-1 to TRBJ2-7, with D perhaps TRBD2 (6 bases). Germline V lookup: CDR1 MGHRA, CDR2 YSYEKL. The germline V and J ends were trimmed by 0 bases and 0 bases, with 12 bases remaining between them. The CDR3 totals 16 residues. CDR3 DNA: TGCGCCAGCAGCCAAGATCGGGACTGGAGCTCCTACGAGCAGTACTTC. It encodes CASSQDRDWSSYEQYF.

This clone has ten or more counts. Other DNA sequences of this sample code for an identical CDR3. This chain uses TRBV5-8 with TRBJ1-2; tentatively, D is TRBD1 (6 bases). The CDR3 contains 14 residues. The germline gives CDR1 SGHTS, CDR2 YDEGEE. Trimming left V 3 bases short and J 4 bases short, with 13 bases between. The CDR3 bases are TGTGCCAGCAGCTGGGGAGGGGGATCCTATGGCTACACCTTC. This sequence encodes CASSWGGGSYGYTF.

With respect to this clone: The sample holds other DNA sequences that translate to the same CDR3. The chain carries TRBV7-9 and TRBJ1-1, with unresolved D. This CDR3 has 15 residues. Germline-derived CDR1 and CDR2 are SEHNR and FQNEAQ (reference sequence). Trimming stripped 1 base from V and 0 bases from J, with 9 bases between. In nucleotides, the CDR3 is TGTGCCAGCAGCTTAGGGCAGTTCATGAACACTGAAGCTTTCTTT. Translating it yields CASSLGQFMNTEAFF.

The J gene is TRBJ1-5, the V gene TRBV5-1; D call uncertain. The germline CDR1 and CDR2 sequences are SGHRS and YFSETQ. Trimming removed 0 bases at V and 7 bases at J, with 11 bases between. The CDR3 is 14 amino acids. The CDR3 protein is CASSLAGVGQPQHF. The CDR3 DNA is TGCGCCAGCAGCTTGGCCGGGGTTGGGCAGCCCCAGCATTTT.

This rearrangement joins TRBV6-4 to TRBJ2-1, with TRBD2 matching 16 bases. After removal of 4 bases from V and 9 bases from J, the junction contained 3 bases not matched to a gene. Germline lookup yields CDR1 MRHNA and CDR2 SNTAGT. CDR3 size: 15 residues. The CDR3 sequence: CASSAGTSGGAEQFF. For the CDR3, the DNA is TGTGCCAGCAGTGCCGGGACTAGCGGGGGGGCTGAGCAGTTCTTC.

This sequence joins TRBV28 and TRBJ1-1, with D possibly matching TRBD1 (6 bases). Per the germline V gene, CDR1 is MDHEN and CDR2 is SYDVKM. V was clipped by 4 bases and J by 5 bases, with 11 bases between them. CDR3 size: 13 residues. CDR3 bases: TGTGCCAGCAGTTCCCCCCAGGGGACTGAAGCTTTCTTT. It specifies CASSSPQGTEAFF.

The chain has TRBV5-1 and TRBJ2-5, with D perhaps matching TRBD1 (6 bases). Trimming shortened V by 1 base and J by 4 bases, and 14 bases separated the two germline ends. CDR1 is SGHRS and CDR2 is YFSETQ in the germline V gene. The CDR3 has 15 amino acids. The CDR3 DNA reads as TGCGCCAGCAGCTTGCGACCCACAGGGCTAGAGACCCAGTACTTC. It encodes CASSLRPTGLETQYF.

This clone came up once. The chain recombines TRBV9 with TRBJ2-1; TRBD2 matches at 12 bases. Trimming took 0 bases from V and 7 from J; bases not matched to a gene: 2. Germline V gene lookup returns CDR1 SGDLS and CDR2 YYNGEE. This CDR3 has 15 amino acids. CDR3 loop: CASSVVGTSGNEQFF. DNA of the CDR3: TGTGCCAGCAGCGTAGTTGGGACTAGCGGGAATGAGCAGTTCTTC.

The chain recombines TRBV6-6 with TRBJ1-5; 9 bases align to TRBD1. The CDR3 sequence is 15 residues long. Trimming at V came to 2 bases and at J to 6 bases, leaving 5 bases not matched to a gene. CDR1 is MNHNY, CDR2 SVGAGI, per germline (reference sequence). CDR3 coding DNA: TGTGCCAGCAGTTACACGGGACAGGGTGGTCAGCCCCAGCATTTT. Protein: CASSYTGQGGQPQHF.